A single sample is the source of the 8 T cell receptor beta chains below, sequenced in a study of blood T cell repertoires in COVID-19. Method: immunoSEQ multiplex PCR; TCRdb's copy keeps in-frame clones and lacks some. The data show 15,000 to 19,000 clones, approximately 78% seen once. Sequencing was done on a sample of peripheral blood. These receptors all come from a man older than 75 with active or convalescent COVID-19.

In DNA form, the CDR3 reads TGTGCCAGCAGCGAGGGACAGGGGACCTTTTATGGCTACACCTTC. The encoded protein is CASSEGQGTFYGYTF. This rearrangement joins TRBV7-3 to TRBJ1-2, with 10 positions matching TRBD1. Trimming took 5 bases from V and 5 from J; bases not matched to a gene: 8. Germline-derived CDR1 and CDR2 are SGHTA and FQGTGA. CDR3 length: 15 amino acids. The variable domain in full, with the rest retrieved from reference TRBV7-3 and TRBJ1-2, is GAGVSQTPSNKVTEKGKYVELRCDPISGHTALYWYRQSLGQGPEFLIYFQGTGAADDSGLPNDRFFAVRPEGSVSTLKIQRTERGDSAVYLCASSEGQGTFYGYTFGSGTRLTVV.

The rearrangement uses TRBV19 and TRBJ2-1, with 10 nucleotides matching TRBD1. V trimming: 4 bases; J trimming: 2 bases; junction bases outside the gene matches: 2. Germline CDR1 and CDR2: LNHDA and SQIVND (reference sequence). CDR3 length: 15 amino acids. The CDR3 nucleotides are TGTGCCAGTAGTAGACAGGGGGCGACCTACAATGAGCAGTTCTTC. Translation gives CASSRQGATYNEQFF.

The rearrangement joins TRBV3-1 (or the pseudogene TRBV3-2) to TRBJ2-7, with 8 bases identical to TRBD1. The CDR3 sequence is 15 residues long. V dropped 2 bases and J dropped 5; count of bases not matched to a gene: 8. CDR1 LGHDT and CDR2 YNNKEL come from the germline V gene (reference sequence). CDR3 region: CASSQPGQGLNEQYF. The CDR3 DNA follows: TGTGCCAGCAGCCAACCTGGACAGGGTCTAAACGAGCAGTACTTC.

In DNA form, the CDR3 reads TGTGCCAGCAGCCCAGATGGAGACAACACTGAAGCTTTCTTT. Its protein is CASSPDGDNTEAFF. The chain uses TRBV11-3 and TRBJ1-1, with D unclear. Germline V gene lookup returns CDR1 SGHNT and CDR2 YENEEA. Deletions cut 5 bases from V and 2 bases from J, with 12 bases between. The CDR3 is 14 amino acids. Full variable domain (rest looked up from reference TRBV11-3 and TRBJ1-1): EAGVVQSPRYKIIEKKQPVAFWCNPISGHNTLYWYLQNLGQGPELLIRYENEEAVDDSQLPKDRFSAERLKGVDSTLKIQPAELGDSAVYLCASSPDGDNTEAFFGQGTRLTVV.

V gene TRBV4-1 combines with J gene TRBJ2-5; D not resolved. Germline V CDR1 and CDR2: MGHRA, YSYEKL. This CDR3 spans 12 amino acids. Trimming shortened V by 2 bases and J by 5 bases, and 6 bases separated the two germline ends. The CDR3 spells CASSQLGETQYF. CDR3 sequence (DNA): TGCGCCAGCAGCCAACTCGGGGAGACCCAGTACTTC.

The chain uses TRBV9 and TRBJ2-7, with 8 positions matching TRBD1. This CDR3 spans 15 amino acids. Germline V CDR1 and CDR2: SGDLS, YYNGEE. The trim removed 3 bases at V and 2 bases at J, leaving 7 bases unmatched. For the CDR3, the DNA is TGTGCCAGCAGCGCGCGGACAGGGATGACCTACGAGCAGTACTTC. Amino acids: CASSARTGMTYEQYF.

This clone was seen only a few times. The chain recombines TRBV16 with TRBJ1-1; D is undetermined. Germline CDR1 and CDR2: KGHSY and FQNENV. The CDR3 consists of 12 residues. With 0 bases removed from V and 7 bases from J, the gap between germline ends came to 6 bases. CDR3 loop: CASSQSLFEAFF. CDR3 nucleotides: TGTGCCAGCAGCCAATCTCTCTTTGAAGCTTTCTTT.

The chain joins TRBV7-6 to TRBJ2-3, with 9 positions matching TRBD2. This CDR3 comprises 16 residues. Trimming cost V 2 bases and J 0 bases; bases outside gene matches: 3. Germline loops: CDR1 SGHVS, CDR2 FNYEAQ. The CDR3 DNA is TGTGCCAGCAGCTTAATAGCGGGGGCTAGCACAGATACGCAGTATTTT. As protein: CASSLIAGASTDTQYF.